Shown below are 14 T cell receptor beta chains from a single sample sequenced in a study of T cell responses to AZD1222 COVID-19 vaccine. Sequenced by immunoSEQ multiplex PCR; TCRdb stores in-frame clones only, minus some. The sample contains approximately 120,000 clones, approximately 85% of which appear only once. Here the sequenced sample was peripheral blood, taken 28 days after the second AZD1222 dose. The receptors stem from an adult who received the AZD1222 COVID-19 vaccine.

This clone was found a few times. The genes are TRBV18 and TRBJ1-4, with D tentatively TRBD1 (6 bases). The CDR3 has 15 amino acids. The germline V gene encodes CDR1 KGHSH and CDR2 LQKENI. Trimming removed 3 bases at V and 8 bases at J, with 16 bases between. CDR3 sequence: CASSPSWGAEEKLFF. In nucleotides, the CDR3 is TGTGCCAGCTCACCTTCCTGGGGGGCCGAGGAAAAACTGTTTTTT.

The rearrangement joins TRBV7-9 to TRBJ2-1; possible D gene TRBD2, 7 bases. Per the germline V gene, CDR1 is SEHNR and CDR2 is FQNEAQ (reference sequence). V gave up 5 bases and J gave up 10 bases, with 12 bases separating them. The CDR3 extends over 12 amino acids. The CDR3 loop reads CASSPGGREQFF. CDR3 DNA sequence: TGTGCCAGCAGCCCCGGGGGGCGCGAGCAGTTCTTC. The variable domain in full, with the rest retrieved from reference TRBV7-9 and TRBJ2-1, is DTGVSQNPRHKITKRGQNVTFRCDPISEHNRLYWYRQTLGQGPEFLTYFQNEAQLEKSRLLSDRFSAERPKGSFSTLEIQRTEQGDSAMYLCASSPGGREQFFGPGTRLTVL.

The chain couples TRBV3-1 (or the pseudogene TRBV3-2) to TRBJ1-3; no firm D call. This CDR3 region has 14 residues. The V gene lost 3 bases and the J gene lost 0 bases, with 6 bases spanning the gap. The germline V gene has CDR1 LGHDT and CDR2 YNNKEL (reference sequence). Here the CDR3 DNA reads TGTGCCAGCAGCCACGCCCACTCTGGAAACACCATATATTTT. Translated, it gives CASSHAHSGNTIYF.

This clone turned up a few times. V is TRBV25-1 and J is TRBJ1-6, with 8 bases matching TRBD1. From germline, CDR1 is MGHDK and CDR2 SYGVNS. This CDR3 contains 16 residues. The V gene end was trimmed by 4 bases and the J gene end by 10 bases; junction bases not matched to a gene: 12. CDR3: CASSVISGQGGSPLHF. CDR3 in DNA: TGTGCCAGCAGTGTGATATCAGGACAGGGCGGATCACCCCTCCACTTT.

This clone was counted between two and nine times. The chain recombines TRBV5-1 with TRBJ2-7; 7 bases are shared with TRBD2. The CDR3 runs 16 residues. Trimming removed 0 bases from V and 4 bases from J; junction bases left unmatched: 10. Germline V gene sequence: CDR1 SGHRS, CDR2 YFSETQ. DNA of the CDR3: TGCGCCAGCAGCTTGGTACCACGGGGGGAGAGATACGAGCAGTACTTC. Translating it yields CASSLVPRGERYEQYF. The whole variable domain, remainder taken from reference TRBV5-1 and TRBJ2-7, is KAGVTQTPRYLIKTRGQQVTLSCSPISGHRSVSWYQQTPGQGLQFLFEYFSETQRNKGNFPGRFSGRQFSNSRSEMNVSTLELGDSALYLCASSLVPRGERYEQYFGPGTRLTVT.

This chain joins TRBV28 and TRBJ2-3; TRBD1 agrees at 11 bases. The CDR3 spans 15 residues. Germline-derived CDR1 and CDR2 are MDHEN and SYDVKM. The V gene end was trimmed by 5 bases and the J gene end by 4 bases; junction bases not matched to a gene: 5. The CDR3 DNA follows: TGTGCCAGCAGTCAGTGGACAGGGGGCGCAGATACGCAGTATTTT. This encodes CASSQWTGGADTQYF. Full variable domain (remainder filled in from reference TRBV28 and TRBJ2-3): DVKVTQSSRYLVKRTGEKVFLECVQDMDHENMFWYRQDPGLGLRLIYFSYDVKMKEKGDIPEGYSVSREKKERFSLILESASTNQTSMYLCASSQWTGGADTQYFGPGTRLTVL.

The chain uses TRBV27 and TRBJ2-1, with 10 bases lining up with TRBD1. Germline V lookup: CDR1 MNHEY, CDR2 SMNVEV (reference sequence). V gave up 5 bases and J gave up 4 bases; unmatched junction bases: 5. The CDR3 has 15 residues. Here the CDR3 DNA reads TGTGCCAGCAGTGCGGGACAGGGGAGGTACAATGAGCAGTTCTTC. Translating it yields CASSAGQGRYNEQFF.

The V and J genes are TRBV28 and TRBJ2-5; D is ambiguous. CDR3 length equals 13 residues. CDR1 is MDHEN and CDR2 is SYDVKM in the germline V gene. The V end lost 6 bases, the J end lost 1 base, and 9 bases lay between the germline ends. CDR3 bases: TGTGCCAGCAGACCAGAGATCCAAGAGACCCAGTACTTC. Translation: CASRPEIQETQYF.

Only one count was recorded for this clone. This chain connects TRBV12-5 to TRBJ1-1; no clear D. From germline, CDR1 is LGHNT and CDR2 FRNRAP. The CDR3 loop spans 14 amino acids. V was clipped by 0 bases and J by 4 bases, with 9 bases between them. In DNA, the CDR3 is TGTGCTAGTGGTTTGGTACCGGAAAGCACTGAAGCTTTCTTT. Translation gives CASGLVPESTEAFF.

The chain has TRBV28 and TRBJ2-7; 9 bases are a match to TRBD1. Looked up from germline, CDR1 is MDHEN and CDR2 is SYDVKM. Germline trimming cut 3 bases from V and 3 bases from J; bases unmatched to any gene: 6. This CDR3 has 15 amino acids. The CDR3 region has the DNA TGTGCCAGCAGTTTTATCGGGACAGGGTACTACGAGCAGTACTTC. This codes for CASSFIGTGYYEQYF.

This chain uses TRBV5-8 with TRBJ2-7, with 11 positions matching TRBD1. In germline, CDR1 is SGHTS, CDR2 YDEGEE. The CDR3 is made up of 14 amino acids. V was clipped by 7 bases and J by 7 bases; unmatched bases: 10. The CDR3 protein is CASPPDRGLREQYF. CDR3 coding DNA: TGTGCCAGCCCTCCGGACAGGGGGCTGCGGGAGCAGTACTTC.

The chain has TRBV5-1 and TRBJ2-7, with no clear D. V dropped 4 bases and J dropped 4 bases, with 12 bases sitting between them. CDR1 SGHRS and CDR2 YFSETQ come from the germline V gene. This CDR3 region has 13 residues. The CDR3 DNA is TGCGCCAGCAGCGGCGACCCACCTTACGAGCAGTACTTC. Protein: CASSGDPPYEQYF.

The chain is built from TRBV3-1 (or the pseudogene TRBV3-2) and TRBJ2-3, with a tentative D call TRBD2 (5 bases). With 3 bases removed from V and 2 bases from J, the gap between germline ends came to 9 bases. Germline V gene sequence: CDR1 LGHDT, CDR2 YNNKEL (reference sequence). This CDR3 has 14 amino acids. CDR3 bases: TGTGCCAGCAGCCACCGGCTAGCCACAGATACGCAGTATTTT. This sequence encodes CASSHRLATDTQYF.

V gene TRBV3-1 (or the pseudogene TRBV3-2) combines with J gene TRBJ2-7, with 9 bases fitting TRBD1. This CDR3 has 14 residues. Germline CDR1 reads LGHDT; CDR2 reads YNNKEL (reference sequence). J lost 7 bases, V lost 5 bases, and 9 bases had no gene match. CDR3 amino acids: CASSFGQGQGEQYF. The CDR3, as DNA: TGTGCCAGCAGCTTCGGACAGGGGCAGGGGGAGCAGTACTTC.